This T cell receptor beta chain was captured by sequencing in a study of T-cell memory formation after mild COVID-19. Broader study findings: That cross-reactive memory joined was suggested by some responding clones appearing in pre-infection memory. Mainly CM and EM harbored the contracting CD4+ clones; mainly EMRA harbored the CD8+ ones. The authors left the SARS-CoV-2 specificity of second-wave clones peaking on day 37 unconfirmed.

This CDR3 is built from 13 residues. The germline V and J ends were trimmed by 4 bases and 8 bases, with 13 bases remaining between them. Germline V lookup: CDR1 SGDLS, CDR2 YYNGEE. As concerns this clonotype: Its antigen is unidentified.

5'RACE primed from the constant segment yielded TCR alpha and TCR beta cDNA libraries bearing sample barcodes and UMIs. One entry per CDR3 protein results from TCRdb running MiXCR on the 5' RACE reads. The sample includes roughly 500,000 distinct CDR3 sequences, over 20% seen only once; the top ten take about an eighth. The origin of this receptor is an adult woman who had mild COVID-19 (a few samples of this study predate the infection). Cell type and time point are not known. V and J are TRBV9 and TRBJ2-1, with D perhaps matching TRBD1 or TRBD2 (5 bases each). Sequencing was done on a sample of PBMCs or a T cell subset sorted from them (not recorded which). The CDR3 coding sequence is TGTGCCAGCAGCTCTTCCCGGGGCGATGAGCAGTTCTTC. This translates into CASSSSRGDEQFF.